One sample yielded the 8 T cell receptor beta chains listed below, sequenced in a study of lymphopenia after photon versus proton radiotherapy. Sequencing used immunoSEQ multiplex PCR; TCRdb keeps in-frame clones, though not all of them. The table has around 70,000 clones, roughly 93% seen once; the top ten hold about 2.6%. Sequencing was performed on peripheral blood, taken from a patient treated with photon-based radiotherapy. Every receptor here comes from a woman between 65 and 79 years old with pancreatic cancer.

This clone was picked up a small number of times. This chain uses TRBV7-9 with TRBJ1-5; D gene unclear. Germline lookup yields CDR1 SEHNR and CDR2 FQNEAQ (reference sequence). Trimming removed 4 bases from V and 0 bases from J, with 4 bases in between. There are 13 residues in the CDR3. CDR3 protein: CASSSTSNQPQHF. For the CDR3, the DNA is TGTGCCAGCAGCTCAACTAGCAATCAGCCCCAGCATTTT.

This chain links TRBV4-3 with TRBJ1-5, with TRBD1 as a possible D gene (6 bases). The CDR3 consists of 16 residues. V was clipped by 1 base and J by 5 bases, with 15 bases between them. Germline V gene data show CDR1 as LGHNA and CDR2 as YSLEER. CDR3 region: CASSQGPSGVDQPQHF. The CDR3 DNA reads as TGCGCCAGCAGCCAAGGGCCCTCAGGGGTTGATCAGCCCCAGCATTTT.

This chain connects TRBV4-2 to TRBJ2-1; D not resolved. Germline CDR1 reads LGHNA; CDR2 reads YNFKEQ. The CDR3 consists of 16 residues. Trimming cost V 1 base and J 6 bases, with 16 bases left between them. The CDR3 loop is CASSQAVGRPPNEQFF. CDR3 in DNA: TGTGCCAGCAGCCAAGCGGTCGGGCGCCCGCCCAATGAGCAGTTCTTC.

The rearrangement links TRBV5-1 to TRBJ2-2; maybe TRBD2 (6 bases). The length of the CDR3 is 16 residues. V lost 2 bases, J lost 5 bases, and 16 bases lay in between. The V gene's germline CDR1 is SGHRS and CDR2 YFSETQ. CDR3 residues: CASSFRTPAGTGELFF. CDR3 sequence (DNA): TGCGCCAGCAGCTTCAGGACACCTGCGGGGACCGGGGAGCTGTTTTTT.

This chain's CDR3 is CASSERGTSTNEKLFF. The CDR3 DNA is TGTGCCAGCAGTGAACGTGGGACATCAACTAATGAAAAACTGTTTTTT. The chain is built from TRBV2 and TRBJ1-4, with D tentatively TRBD1 (6 bases). CDR3 length equals 16 residues. The germline V and J ends were trimmed by 2 bases and 0 bases, with 10 bases remaining between them. Per the germline V gene, CDR1 is SNHLY and CDR2 is FYNNEI. The full variable domain, its missing parts supplied by reference TRBV2 and TRBJ1-4, is EPEVTQTPSHQVTQMGQEVILRCVPISNHLYFYWYRQILGQKVEFLVSFYNNEISEKSEIFDDQFSVERPDGSNFTLKIRSTKLEDSAMYFCASSERGTSTNEKLFFGSGTQLSVL.

The sample holds one count of this clone. The chain combines TRBV28 with TRBJ2-7; 9 nucleotides agree with TRBD1. The junction had 6 bases not matched to a gene; V was cut back by 2 bases and J by 4 bases. The germline gives CDR1 MDHEN, CDR2 SYDVKM. The length of the CDR3 is 15 residues. For the CDR3, the DNA is TGTGCCAGCAGTTTACGTGCGGGACAGGGTTACGAGCAGTACTTC. Residues: CASSLRAGQGYEQYF. Using reference TRBV28 and TRBJ2-7 for the parts outside the CDR3, the full variable domain is DVKVTQSSRYLVKRTGEKVFLECVQDMDHENMFWYRQDPGLGLRLIYFSYDVKMKEKGDIPEGYSVSREKKERFSLILESASTNQTSMYLCASSLRAGQGYEQYFGPGTRLTVT.

The chain couples TRBV11-3 to TRBJ1-4; D not resolved. Germline loops: CDR1 SGHNT, CDR2 YENEEA. V gave up 1 base and J gave up 11 bases, with 17 bases separating them. The CDR3 extends over 15 amino acids. The DNA of the CDR3 is TGTGCCAGCAGCTTAGGGGCGGTTTTAATGTGTAAACTGTTTTTT. It yields the protein CASSLGAVLMCKLFF.

The genes are TRBV7-2 and TRBJ2-7; no firm D call. V was trimmed by 1 base and J by 5 bases, leaving 6 bases between them. This CDR3 spans 12 amino acids. Germline V gene data show CDR1 as SGHTA and CDR2 as FQGNSA. The DNA for the CDR3 is TGTGCCAGCAGCTTAGACTACAACGAGCAGTACTTC. Translating gives CASSLDYNEQYF.